These T cell receptor beta chains were read from a single sample in a study of a mutant IDH1 vaccine in newly diagnosed glioma. No antigens are known for them. This table comes from immunoSEQ multiplex PCR, and its TCRdb copy is limited to in-frame clones, with some not included. Among about 60,000 clones listed, about four fifths were seen once. This material consisted of PBMCs, taken from a glioma patient whose treatment included an IDH1 peptide vaccine. Receptor source: a man between 25 and 39 years old with glioma. Both conserved end residues are part of each CDR3. D genes are given only for firm matches. The size of a clone is reported for some rows only, either as once, few or many, or as a class for expanded clones.

j_call	clone_size	v_call	d_call	cdr3_nt	cdr3_aa
TRBJ2-2	.	TRBV29-1	TRBD1	TGCAGCGTCCAAAAGTTAATTGGACAGGGGTCCACCGGGGAGCTGTTTTTT	CSVQKLIGQGSTGELFF
TRBJ1-1	medium-sized	TRBV5-4	TRBD1	TGTGCCAGCAGTCATCCGGGACAGCTCGAAGCTTTCTTT	CASSHPGQLEAFF
TRBJ2-7	.	TRBV4-2	.	TGTGCCAGCAGCCAAGAGGGGGGTCTTTCCTACGAGCAGTACTTC	CASSQEGGLSYEQYF
TRBJ2-5	.	TRBV9	TRBD2	TGTGCCAGCAGCCCGAGGCTAGCGGGGGGGAAAGAGACCCAGTACTTC	CASSPRLAGGKETQYF
TRBJ1-4	.	TRBV15	TRBD1	TGTGCCACCAGCAGAGTTAATCTCCGGGACAGGTATGAAAAACTGTTTTTT	CATSRVNLRDRYEKLFF
TRBJ1-2	few	TRBV27	.	TGTGCCAGCAAACTTCGGGGACCCACGAGCGCCTTC	CASKLRGPTSAF
TRBJ2-7	.	TRBV12-2	.	TGTGCAAGTCGCTTAAGCCCTACTCATAGCGGGGGAAGGAGTTACGAGCAGTACTTC	CASRLSPTHSGGRSYEQYF
TRBJ1-1	.	TRBV29-1	.	TGCAGCGTTGACTGGGGGCGAGGGACTGAAGCTTTCTTT	CSVDWGRGTEAFF
TRBJ2-1	.	TRBV19	TRBD1	TGTGCCAGTAGTAAGGGACAGGGTCAGTTAAAAGTATCCTACAATGAGCAGTTCTTC	CASSKGQGQLKVSYNEQFF
TRBJ2-7	.	TRBV5-1	TRBD1	TGCGCCAGCAGCCCTCCGTTGACAGGGGGCATTTACGAGCAGTACTTC	CASSPPLTGGIYEQYF